What follows are 3 T cell receptor beta chains derived from one specimen sequenced in a study of T-cell reconstitution after alpha-beta-depleted transplantation in children. Preparation of the TCRbeta library was carried out with unique molecular identifiers. TCRdb called the PCR reads again in MiXCR, with one record for every CDR3 protein. The sample carries approximately 490,000 distinct CDR3 sequences, roughly a tenth recorded once. Sequenced material: PBMCs, taken before TCRalphabeta/CD19-depleted stem cell transplant. The origin of the receptors is a child aged 2 to 10 with inherited bone marrow failure, due to receive a stem cell transplant.

This clonotype was seen at least ten times. The chain couples TRBV5-1 to TRBJ2-4; 7 bases are shared with TRBD2. This CDR3 contains 17 residues. Trimming removed 1 base from V and 3 bases from J; junction bases left unmatched: 10. Germline CDR1 is SGHRS and CDR2 is YFSETQ. CDR3 bases: TGCGCCAGCAGCTTGAATCTAGCGGCAGTTAGCAAAAACATTCAGTACTTC. This gives the protein CASSLNLAAVSKNIQYF. Looking up the rest from reference TRBV5-1 and TRBJ2-4 gives the full variable domain: KAGVTQTPRYLIKTRGQQVTLSCSPISGHRSVSWYQQTPGQGLQFLFEYFSETQRNKGNFPGRFSGRQFSNSRSEMNVSTLELGDSALYLCASSLNLAAVSKNIQYFGAGTRLSVL.

This clonotype came up many times. V gene TRBV7-2 combines with J gene TRBJ2-7, with D maybe TRBD1 (6 bases). Trimming took off 0 bases at V and 3 bases at J, with 15 bases between the two ends. CDR3 length equals 16 residues. Germline CDR1 is SGHTA and CDR2 is FQGNSA. DNA for the CDR3: TGTGCCAGCAGCTTAGCGGCCCAACAGGGTAACTACGAGCAGTACTTC. Translated: CASSLAAQQGNYEQYF.

Notes on this clonotype: A single base separates this from a much larger clone, so it may be a read error. The genes are TRBV29-1 and TRBJ2-7, with D unclear. This CDR3 contains 11 residues. CDR1 SQVTM and CDR2 ANQGSEA come from the germline V gene. V lost 5 bases and J 5 bases, leaving 10 bases between the germline ends. CDR3 bases: TGCAGCGTTTGGCATCCCCACGAGCAGTACTTC. Residues: CSVWHPHEQYF.